This TCR beta chain emerged from a study of blood T cells in healthy people across ages. At the level of the study: Through template switching, about one barcoded beta molecule was captured per two T cells, as measured in model experiments. Study conclusions and caveats: CMV infection status of these donors was not known.

The sample holds a few counts of this clonotype. Its antigen is still unknown. Healthy Caucasians from Russia aged about 6 to 100 served as donors. The second PCR ran about 6 to 11 cycles with a sample-barcoded 5' primer and J-beta primers. TCRdb called the 5' RACE reads again in MiXCR, with one record for every CDR3 protein. Of fewer than 1.5 million distinct CDR3 sequences in the sample, approximately 40% were seen once. Germline CDR1 and CDR2: SGHDT and YYEEEE. This CDR3 region has 15 residues. Losses at the gene ends were 1 base for V and 2 bases for J; bases not matched to a gene: 5. J is TRBJ2-7 and V is TRBV5-6; 8 bases are shared with TRBD2. The receptor's source is a woman aged 18-29 years in good health. The material sequenced was blood. The CDR3 loop reads CASSLWSGGPYEQYF. The CDR3 region has the DNA TGTGCCAGCAGCTTGTGGAGCGGGGGACCCTACGAGCAGTACTTC.